The next 26 T cell receptor beta chains were all read from a single sample in a study of CD8 T cells in Susac syndrome. With random hexamers, reverse transcription was performed on 0.5 to 1 ug of RNA. TCRdb independently ran MiXCR on the immunoSEQ multiplex PCR reads; one entry per CDR3 protein. In the table there are about 120,000 distinct CDR3 sequences, around 94% of which are singletons. Sample: CD8+ T cells from PBMCs. Receptors originate from a human donor with Susac syndrome.

The chain uses TRBV7-3 and TRBJ2-1; 12 bases agree with TRBD2. The CDR3 is made up of 15 amino acids. From germline, CDR1 is SGHTA and CDR2 FQGTGA. V trimming: 4 bases; J trimming: 8 bases; junction bases outside the gene matches: 6. This chain's CDR3 is CASSSSGGVVDEQFF. The DNA for the CDR3 is TGTGCCAGCAGCTCTAGCGGGGGGGTTGTAGATGAGCAGTTCTTC.

The chain employs TRBV20-1 and TRBJ2-7, with 7 bases matching TRBD2. The germline V gene encodes CDR1 DFQATT and CDR2 SNEGSKA (reference sequence). CDR3 length: 14 amino acids. V was clipped by 3 bases and J by 2 bases; unmatched bases: 7. The CDR3 bases are TGCAGTGCTAGTAGTGGGAGGGCCGCCTACGAGCAGTACTTC. This encodes CSASSGRAAYEQYF.

This clonotype appeared a single time. The rearrangement links TRBV27 to TRBJ2-2; D ambiguous. The V end lost 6 bases, the J end lost 7 bases, and 9 bases lay between the germline ends. This CDR3 has 12 amino acids. The V gene's germline CDR1 is MNHEY and CDR2 SMNVEV (reference sequence). The CDR3 sequence: CASRGFIGELFF. The CDR3 nucleotides are TGTGCCAGCAGGGGGTTCATCGGGGAGCTGTTTTTT.

This chain joins TRBV24-1 and TRBJ1-2; a weak D match, TRBD1 (5 bases). Trimming pared 4 bases from V and 8 bases from J, leaving 16 bases between. Germline loops: CDR1 KGHDR, CDR2 SFDVKD. CDR3 length equals 14 residues. The CDR3 is CATSDPVRARGYTF. The DNA for the CDR3 is TGTGCCACCAGTGACCCCGTCAGGGCACGCGGCTACACCTTC.

The chain joins TRBV4-2 to TRBJ2-3; 11 nucleotides align to TRBD2. V shed 1 base, J shed 6 bases, and the junction held 3 bases outside the gene matches. The germline CDR1 and CDR2 sequences are LGHNA and YNFKEQ. The CDR3 sequence is 15 residues long. The CDR3 here is CASSQGLAGPDTQYF. The CDR3 DNA sequence: TGTGCCAGCAGCCAAGGACTAGCGGGGCCCGATACGCAGTATTTT.

The V gene is TRBV12-3 or TRBV12-4, the J gene TRBJ1-1; D not certain. V was trimmed by 6 bases and J by 6 bases, leaving 14 bases between them. This CDR3 has 13 amino acids. The DNA of the CDR3 is TGTGCCAGCAGACGGGAGTGGGGTTCTGAAGCTTTCTTT. It translates to CASRREWGSEAFF.

This clonotype was counted only a few times. The chain couples TRBV6-1 to TRBJ2-6; the match to TRBD2 covers 9 bases. Germline trimming cut 8 bases from V and 0 bases from J; bases unmatched to any gene: 2. CDR3 length: 15 amino acids. Germline-derived CDR1 and CDR2 are MNHNS and SASEGT. This CDR3 is CASASGISGANVLTF. In nucleotides, the CDR3 is TGTGCCAGCGCTAGCGGGATCTCTGGGGCCAACGTCCTGACTTTC.

In nucleotides, the CDR3 is TGTGCCAGCAGCTTATTAGCGAGCTCCTACAATGAGCAGTTCTTC. Translation: CASSLLASSYNEQFF. V is TRBV7-3 and J is TRBJ2-1; perhaps TRBD2 as D (5 bases). The CDR3 runs 15 residues. The germline V gene has CDR1 SGHTA and CDR2 FQGTGA. V shed 2 bases and J shed 0 bases, with 8 bases lying between them.

The CDR3 reads CASSLLWGSGTEAFF. CDR3 nucleotide sequence: TGTGCCAGCAGTTTATTGTGGGGGAGTGGGACTGAAGCTTTCTTT. The chain employs TRBV27 and TRBJ1-1; possibly TRBD1 for D (5 bases). The CDR3 loop spans 15 amino acids. Trimming cost V 1 base and J 5 bases, with 14 bases left between them. The germline V gene encodes CDR1 MNHEY and CDR2 SMNVEV (reference sequence).

The V call is TRBV10-3, the J call TRBJ2-1; D remains ambiguous. This CDR3 has 12 amino acids. The germline V gene has CDR1 ENHRY and CDR2 SYGVKD. Trimming shortened V by 6 bases and J by 10 bases, and 13 bases separated the two germline ends. DNA of the CDR3: TGTGCCATCAGGATTGGGTCAGGCGAGCAGTTCTTC. Residues: CAIRIGSGEQFF.

In DNA, the CDR3 is TGCGCCAGCAGCCAAGATCGGTTTACGGATAACACCGGGGAGCTGTTTTTT. Its translation: CASSQDRFTDNTGELFF. This chain connects TRBV4-1 to TRBJ2-2, with D unresolved. This CDR3 has 17 residues. Germline CDR1 reads MGHRA; CDR2 reads YSYEKL. V lost 0 bases and J 2 bases, leaving 13 bases between the germline ends.

This clonotype was recorded only once. This rearrangement joins TRBV5-1 to TRBJ2-2, with TRBD2 matching 12 bases. Germline CDR1 is SGHRS and CDR2 is YFSETQ. The CDR3 extends over 15 amino acids. V gave up 3 bases and J gave up 5 bases; unmatched junction bases: 2. The CDR3 nucleotides are TGCGCCAGCAGCTCCGGGACTAGCGGGACCGGGGAGCTGTTTTTT. Its protein product is CASSSGTSGTGELFF.

V and J are TRBV2 and TRBJ2-5, with D possibly TRBD1 on 5 matching bases. Trimming shortened V by 0 bases and J by 5 bases, and 13 bases separated the two germline ends. CDR1 SNHLY and CDR2 FYNNEI come from the germline V gene. There are 15 residues in the CDR3. For the CDR3, the DNA is TGTGCCAGCAGTGAAGCAGGGGTGGAGCTGGAGACCCAGTACTTC. Its translation: CASSEAGVELETQYF.

The chain carries TRBV7-9 and TRBJ2-7; TRBD1 matches at 7 bases. Losses at the gene ends were 5 bases for V and 4 bases for J; bases not matched to a gene: 5. CDR1 is SEHNR, CDR2 FQNEAQ, per germline (reference sequence). This CDR3 has 13 amino acids. The CDR3 region has the DNA TGTGCCAGCAGCCCGGACAGGTTGTACGAGCAGTACTTC. Its protein is CASSPDRLYEQYF.

The J gene is TRBJ2-3, the V gene TRBV9; D may be TRBD2 (5 bases). Germline lookup yields CDR1 SGDLS and CDR2 YYNGEE. V shed 4 bases and J shed 2 bases, with 14 bases lying between them. The length of the CDR3 is 15 residues. CDR3 protein: CASSFASSPTDTQYF. Here the CDR3 DNA reads TGTGCCAGCAGCTTTGCTAGCTCCCCCACAGATACGCAGTATTTT. The whole variable domain, filled in from reference TRBV9 and TRBJ2-3, reads DSGVTQTPKHLITATGQRVTLRCSPRSGDLSVYWYQQSLDQGLQFLIQYYNGEERAKGNILERFSAQQFPDLHSELNLSSLELGDSALYFCASSFASSPTDTQYFGPGTRLTVL.

The rearrangement joins TRBV7-9 to TRBJ1-2; D remains unclear. The CDR3 spans 15 residues. V was clipped by 0 bases and J by 7 bases, with 15 bases between them. CDR1 SEHNR and CDR2 FQNEAQ come from the germline V gene (reference sequence). The CDR3 coding sequence is TGTGCCAGCAGCTTAGCCCCTACGAGTTACGGTGGCTACACCTTC. This encodes CASSLAPTSYGGYTF.

This chain uses TRBV3-1 with TRBJ1-2; D gene ambiguous. Trimming shortened V by 0 bases and J by 8 bases, and 19 bases separated the two germline ends. This CDR3 has 16 residues. Germline lookup yields CDR1 LGHDT and CDR2 YNNKEL (reference sequence). CDR3 protein: CASSQDLGGATKGYTF. The CDR3, as DNA: TGTGCCAGCAGCCAAGATCTGGGCGGAGCCACGAAGGGCTACACCTTC.

V and J are TRBV3-1 and TRBJ2-5; 16 bases align to TRBD2. The CDR3 covers 17 residues. Germline CDR1 is LGHDT and CDR2 is YNNKEL (reference sequence). Trimming took 4 bases from V and 2 from J; bases not matched to a gene: 4. The CDR3 loop reads CASSPGTSGGGQETQYF. DNA for the CDR3: TGTGCCAGCAGCCCCGGGACTAGCGGGGGGGGGCAAGAGACCCAGTACTTC.

Only one count was recorded for this clonotype. The chain links TRBV20-1 to TRBJ2-7, with a possible D match to TRBD2 (5 bases). CDR1 is DFQATT, CDR2 SNEGSKA, per germline (reference sequence). Between the trimmed V and J ends, which lost 5 bases and 4 bases, there was a span of 15 bases. The CDR3 loop spans 13 amino acids. CDR3: CSAPHGERYEQYF. The CDR3 DNA reads as TGCAGTGCTCCCCACGGGGAGAGGTACGAGCAGTACTTC.

The chain couples TRBV27 to TRBJ2-7; TRBD2 agrees at 12 bases. The CDR3 contains 15 residues. V shed 3 bases, J shed 6 bases, and the junction held 6 bases outside the gene matches. In germline, CDR1 is MNHEY, CDR2 SMNVEV (reference sequence). Here the CDR3 DNA reads TGTGCCAGCAGTTTCACTAGCGGGAGGTTTGGCGAGCAGTACTTC. Translating it yields CASSFTSGRFGEQYF.

J is TRBJ2-5 and V is TRBV28; the D gene could be TRBD1 or TRBD2 (5 bases each). Germline CDR1 MDHEN, CDR2 SYDVKM. The CDR3 runs 13 residues. V lost 8 bases and J 5 bases, leaving 15 bases between the germline ends. This chain's CDR3 is CASLRGSAETQYF. The CDR3 region has the DNA TGTGCCAGCCTGAGGGGTAGCGCGGAGACCCAGTACTTC.

This chain uses TRBV20-1 with TRBJ1-1; 7 bases align to TRBD1. The CDR3 length is 17 residues. V lost 0 bases and J lost 0; bases outside the gene matches: 10. Germline values: CDR1 DFQATT, CDR2 SNEGSKA (reference sequence). CDR3 amino acids: CSARDVTGQLMNTEAFF. CDR3 bases: TGCAGTGCTAGAGATGTGACAGGGCAACTTATGAACACTGAAGCTTTCTTT.

The chain recombines TRBV30 with TRBJ1-2; D is undetermined. Per germline, CDR1 GTSNPN and CDR2 SVGIG (reference sequence). CDR3 length: 12 residues. V was pared by 0 bases and J by 7 bases, with 9 bases between. The CDR3 nucleotides are TGTGCCTGGAGTGTATGGGGAGGTGGCTACACCTTC. Translating gives CAWSVWGGGYTF.

The chain uses TRBV6-6 and TRBJ2-7; D remains ambiguous. V was cut by 8 bases and J by 5 bases, with 16 bases left in between. Germline V lookup: CDR1 MNHNY, CDR2 SVGAGI (reference sequence). The CDR3 is 13 amino acids. CDR3 in amino acids: CASGPSFLDEQYF. CDR3 nucleotides: TGTGCCAGCGGACCCAGTTTTTTGGACGAGCAGTACTTC.

The gene calls are TRBV20-1 and TRBJ1-1; D gene unclear. V was clipped by 6 bases and J by 7 bases, with 15 bases between them. CDR1 DFQATT and CDR2 SNEGSKA come from the germline V gene (reference sequence). This CDR3 is built from 12 residues. The CDR3 coding sequence is TGCAGTGCGCCACTCTCCCAGAGTGAAGCTTTCTTT. It encodes CSAPLSQSEAFF.

This chain joins TRBV4-1 and TRBJ2-5; 8 positions match TRBD2. This CDR3 is 17 amino acids long. Germline lookup yields CDR1 MGHRA and CDR2 YSYEKL. V lost 1 base to trimming and J lost 1 base; unmatched junction nucleotides: 8. The CDR3 nucleotides read TGCGCCAGCAGCCAAGCATCACTAGCGGACCCCCAAGAGACCCAGTACTTC. It codes for CASSQASLADPQETQYF.